Listed here are 23 T cell receptor beta chains from one sample, sequenced in a study of Ad26.COV2.S vaccination and SARS-CoV-2 variants. Generated by immunoSEQ multiplex PCR, the TCRdb table keeps only in-frame clones and is missing some. This table holds approximately 300,000 clones, 86% found once. Treatment noted: roughly 18 received Ad26.COV2.S at low or high dose, single or two shots; a few received placebo; per-sample allocation not given. At day 63 after the first vaccine or placebo injection, samples were drawn. The sequences come from peripheral blood, collected in a trial of Ad26.COV2.S vaccine versus placebo. These receptors all come from a person between 18 and 65 years old who received the Ad26.COV2.S COVID-19 vaccine or a placebo.

The chain carries TRBV27 and TRBJ2-7; 9 nucleotides align to TRBD1. Germline V lookup: CDR1 MNHEY, CDR2 SMNVEV (reference sequence). V trimming: 3 bases; J trimming: 2 bases; junction bases outside the gene matches: 11. The CDR3 extends over 17 amino acids. CDR3 sequence (DNA): TGTGCCAGCAGTTTCAGATCGTCCCGGGACAGGGCCTACGAGCAGTACTTC. It is translated as CASSFRSSRDRAYEQYF.

This sequence joins TRBV13 and TRBJ2-7; no clear D gene. The CDR3 has 14 residues. Germline V gives CDR1 PRHDT, CDR2 FYEKMQ (reference sequence). Trimming pared 5 bases from V and 1 base from J, leaving 12 bases between. The CDR3 bases are TGTGCCAGCAGCCCCAGCTCTCGGTCCTACGAGCAGTACTTC. This sequence encodes CASSPSSRSYEQYF.

The table lists this clone with a few counts. V usage is TRBV7-6 and J usage is TRBJ2-2; maybe TRBD2 (5 bases). This CDR3 region has 15 residues. Trimming took off 5 bases at V and 2 bases at J, with 12 bases between the two ends. Per the germline V gene, CDR1 is SGHVS and CDR2 is FNYEAQ. Written as DNA, the CDR3 is TGTGCCAGCAGCCGGTCGGGAAGTAACACCGGGGAGCTGTTTTTT. This sequence encodes CASSRSGSNTGELFF.

This clone has a single count. J is TRBJ2-1 and V is TRBV27, with D possibly being TRBD2 (7 bases). V lost 6 bases to trimming and J lost 2 bases, with 14 bases between them. The CDR3 sequence is 15 residues long. In germline, CDR1 is MNHEY, CDR2 SMNVEV (reference sequence). The CDR3, as DNA: TGTGCCAGCAGCCTGGGGGGGGCGGCCTACAATGAGCAGTTCTTC. It specifies CASSLGGAAYNEQFF.

The chain employs TRBV5-4 and TRBJ2-5; 8 bases map to TRBD1. Germline V gene lookup returns CDR1 SGHNT and CDR2 YYREEE (reference sequence). There are 14 residues in the CDR3. V gave up 4 bases and J gave up 3 bases; unmatched junction bases: 5. The CDR3 loop is CASSPRTGKETQYF. Here the CDR3 DNA reads TGTGCCAGCAGCCCGAGGACAGGGAAAGAGACCCAGTACTTC.

This rearrangement joins TRBV5-5 to TRBJ2-6, with D perhaps matching TRBD2 (6 bases). Germline V gene lookup returns CDR1 SGHKS and CDR2 YYEKEE (reference sequence). There are 17 residues in the CDR3. V was shortened by 1 base and J by 0 bases, with 11 bases between the two germline ends. CDR3 sequence reads: CASSLSSGPSGANVLTF. In DNA, the CDR3 is TGTGCCAGCAGCTTGAGTAGCGGACCCTCTGGGGCCAACGTCCTGACTTTC.

The chain joins TRBV25-1 to TRBJ2-1, with a tentative D call TRBD1 (5 bases). Germline CDR1 is MGHDK and CDR2 is SYGVNS. V gave up 3 bases and J gave up 5 bases, with 14 bases separating them. The length of the CDR3 is 15 residues. The CDR3 DNA is TGTGCCAGCAGTGATCCTACAGGTTCGCACAATGAGCAGTTCTTC. Translating it yields CASSDPTGSHNEQFF.

The rearrangement links TRBV2 to TRBJ2-3, with D possibly matching TRBD2 (5 bases). The ends were cut back, 1 base at V and 5 bases at J, with 13 bases in the middle. The germline V gene has CDR1 SNHLY and CDR2 FYNNEI. The CDR3 spans 15 residues. The CDR3 DNA reads as TGTGCCAGCAGTGAAGAGTCTAGGGCGGGAGATACGCAGTATTTT. It yields the protein CASSEESRAGDTQYF.

The V call is TRBV6-5, the J call TRBJ2-2; 9 nucleotides agree with TRBD1. Per germline, CDR1 MNHEY and CDR2 SVGAGI. The CDR3 sequence is 13 residues long. The DNA for the CDR3 is TGTCAAACCCGACAGGGGGGGACCGGGGAGCTGTTTTTT. Protein: CQTRQGGTGELFF.

The chain has TRBV5-1 and TRBJ2-4; 9 bases agree with TRBD1. This CDR3 is 18 amino acids long. The germline gives CDR1 SGHRS, CDR2 YFSETQ. V shed 4 bases, J shed 7 bases, and the junction held 18 bases outside the gene matches. CDR3 in DNA: TGCGCCAGCAGCAGGACGGGAATGGGACAGGGAGACATGAACATTCAGTACTTC. It specifies CASSRTGMGQGDMNIQYF.

This clone was counted between two and nine times. This chain uses TRBV3-1 (or the pseudogene TRBV3-2) with TRBJ1-1; 9 bases fit TRBD1. The CDR3 runs 18 residues. Unmatched junction bases numbered 9, after V lost 1 base and J lost 0 bases. Germline V gene lookup returns CDR1 LGHDT and CDR2 YNNKEL (reference sequence). CDR3 in DNA: TGTGCCAGCAGCCAAGGAACGGACAGGGGCATTTTGAACACTGAAGCTTTCTTT. This encodes CASSQGTDRGILNTEAFF.

The rearrangement joins TRBV7-8 to TRBJ2-3, with 8 bases fitting TRBD2. Trimming at V came to 5 bases and at J to 1 base, leaving 11 bases not matched to a gene. The CDR3 loop spans 17 amino acids. The germline gives CDR1 SGHVS, CDR2 FQNEAQ. For the CDR3, the DNA is TGTGCCAGCAGCCCCCGTCTTAGCGGGACGGGCACAGATACGCAGTATTTT. This codes for CASSPRLSGTGTDTQYF.

The V gene is TRBV12-3 or TRBV12-4, the J gene TRBJ1-2; possibly TRBD1 for D (5 bases). CDR3 length: 13 amino acids. The ends were cut back, 5 bases at V and 2 bases at J, with 9 bases in the middle. CDR3 nucleotide sequence: TGTGCCAGCAGTCCGACAGACAACTATGGCTACACCTTC. Protein: CASSPTDNYGYTF.

The CDR3 here is CACGRDRGTDTQYF. For the CDR3, the DNA is TGTGCCTGTGGCCGGGACAGGGGCACAGATACGCAGTATTTT. The chain combines TRBV3-1 (or the pseudogene TRBV3-2) with TRBJ2-3; the match to TRBD1 covers 9 bases. V trimming: 11 bases; J trimming: 1 base; junction bases outside the gene matches: 7. Germline CDR1 LGHDT, CDR2 YNNKEL (reference sequence). This CDR3 spans 14 amino acids.

The chain carries TRBV4-3 and TRBJ1-3; D remains ambiguous. V gave up 0 bases and J gave up 1 base, with 13 bases separating them. The CDR3 extends over 17 amino acids. Per germline, CDR1 LGHNA and CDR2 YSLEER. CDR3 DNA: TGCGCCAGCAGCCAAGATATTCAGGTTACTTCTGGAAACACCATATATTTT. Amino acids: CASSQDIQVTSGNTIYF.

This chain connects TRBV5-1 to TRBJ1-2; unclear D gene. The CDR3 consists of 14 residues. Germline CDR1 is SGHRS and CDR2 is YFSETQ. Trimming left V 2 bases short and J 4 bases short, with 12 bases between. The CDR3 reads CASSLVPLGYGYTF. The CDR3, as DNA: TGCGCCAGCAGCTTAGTACCGCTGGGCTATGGCTACACCTTC.

The rearrangement links TRBV5-1 to TRBJ1-3; D call uncertain. V was cut by 0 bases and J by 4 bases, with 8 bases left in between. The CDR3 is made up of 14 amino acids. Germline V lookup: CDR1 SGHRS, CDR2 YFSETQ. In nucleotides, the CDR3 is TGCGCCAGCAGCTTGGCCGGGGTAGGAAACACCATATATTTT. It specifies CASSLAGVGNTIYF.

The gene calls are TRBV5-4 and TRBJ2-2; the D is unclear. This CDR3 has 14 amino acids. Trimming took off 0 bases at V and 5 bases at J, with 8 bases between the two ends. CDR1 is SGHNT and CDR2 is YYREEE in the germline V gene (reference sequence). In DNA, the CDR3 is TGTGCCAGCAGCTTGGAGGCAAAGACCGGGGAGCTGTTTTTT. Protein: CASSLEAKTGELFF.

The rearrangement joins TRBV4-1 to TRBJ2-6, with 8 bases identical to TRBD1. The CDR3 runs 19 residues. J gave up 0 bases and V 1 base, and 8 bases lay outside the gene matches. Germline CDR1 MGHRA, CDR2 YSYEKL. The CDR3: CASSQVGRTGSSGANVLTF. CDR3 bases: TGCGCCAGCAGCCAAGTGGGGCGGACAGGGAGCTCTGGGGCCAACGTCCTGACTTTC.

The chain has TRBV18 and TRBJ2-1, with 9 bases aligning to TRBD2. The V and J ends lost 2 bases and 10 bases, in that order; junction bases with no gene match: 9. Germline loops: CDR1 KGHSH, CDR2 LQKENI. The length of the CDR3 is 15 residues. CDR3 DNA sequence: TGTGCCAGCTCACCATACAGCGGGGGGCAGAACGAGCAGTTCTTC. The encoded protein is CASSPYSGGQNEQFF.

J is TRBJ1-1 and V is TRBV10-1; D gene uncertain. Trimming removed 6 bases at V and 0 bases at J, with 8 bases between. Germline V gene sequence: CDR1 WNHNN, CDR2 SYGVQD (reference sequence). The CDR3 extends over 13 amino acids. The CDR3 sequence is CASRMTVNTEAFF. In DNA form, the CDR3 reads TGCGCCAGCAGAATGACCGTGAACACTGAAGCTTTCTTT.

The chain links TRBV5-4 to TRBJ2-3; D is uncertain. The V and J ends lost 0 bases and 0 bases respectively, with 11 bases between them. The germline V gene has CDR1 SGHNT and CDR2 YYREEE (reference sequence). This CDR3 spans 16 amino acids. The DNA of the CDR3 is TGTGCCAGCAGCTTGGCTTTCGGCGGTAGCACAGATACGCAGTATTTT. It encodes CASSLAFGGSTDTQYF.

This clone was detected many times. This chain connects TRBV19 to TRBJ2-7; TRBD2 matches at 10 bases. The ends lost 5 bases at V and 3 bases at J; junction bases unmatched: 7. Germline V gene lookup returns CDR1 LNHDA and CDR2 SQIVND (reference sequence). CDR3 size: 15 residues. The CDR3 coding sequence is TGTGCCAGTAGTGAAACAGCGGGGGGGAGCTACGAGCAGTACTTC. The encoded protein is CASSETAGGSYEQYF.